The 7 T cell receptor beta chains in this list originate from one sample, sequenced in a study of shared clonotypes between healthy human individuals. Produced via immunoSEQ multiplex PCR; TCRdb's table is partial and in-frame only. The table has 2,500,000 or so clones, about nine tenths seen once. Source material: naive CD4+ T cells from PBMCs. The sample's subset: CD45RA+ positively selected. The receptors originated from a man between 18 and 35 years old in good health. Some clones in this sample may be carry-over from other donors' samples.

The chain uses TRBV5-1 and TRBJ2-4; tentative D call: TRBD1 (6 bases). The CDR3 is 15 amino acids. Trimming removed 4 bases at V and 2 bases at J, with 13 bases between. Per germline, CDR1 SGHRS and CDR2 YFSETQ. CDR3 residues: CASSLGATPKNIQYF. CDR3 DNA: TGCGCCAGCAGCCTGGGGGCTACCCCCAAAAACATTCAGTACTTC.

As to this clone: This sample includes further DNA sequences coding for the same CDR3. The chain employs TRBV18 and TRBJ2-6, with 7 bases matching TRBD1. V shed 3 bases and J 2 bases; nucleotides not matched to a gene: 1. Germline CDR1 and CDR2: KGHSH and LQKENI. The CDR3 length is 15 residues. The CDR3 loop reads CASSPGTAGANVLTF. As DNA, the CDR3 is TGTGCCAGCTCACCGGGGACAGCTGGGGCCAACGTCCTGACTTTC. Looking up the rest from reference TRBV18 and TRBJ2-6 gives the full variable domain: NAGVMQNPRHLVRRRGQEARLRCSPMKGHSHVYWYRQLPEEGLKFMVYLQKENIIDESGMPKERFSAEFPKEGPSILRIQQVVRGDSAAYFCASSPGTAGANVLTFGAGSRLTVL.

The chain carries TRBV10-1 and TRBJ2-7; D remains unclear. Germline V gene sequence: CDR1 WNHNN, CDR2 SYGVQD (reference sequence). The CDR3 covers 13 residues. V was clipped by 3 bases and J by 4 bases, with 10 bases between them. DNA for the CDR3: TGCGCCAGCAGTGACGTTTTCGGGTACGAGCAGTACTTC. Its translation: CASSDVFGYEQYF.

The genes are TRBV18 and TRBJ2-7; 9 bases are a match to TRBD1. In germline, CDR1 is KGHSH, CDR2 LQKENI. The CDR3 runs 20 residues. V gave up 5 bases and J gave up 0 bases; unmatched junction bases: 20. The CDR3 bases are TGTGCCAGCTCATCAACAGGGGGCTACATGGGAGGGGCGGGCTCCTACGAGCAGTACTTC. Its protein product is CASSSTGGYMGGAGSYEQYF.

The rearrangement joins TRBV5-1 to TRBJ2-3; D is unresolved. V dropped 5 bases and J dropped 0 bases, with 13 bases sitting between them. Germline V gene sequence: CDR1 SGHRS, CDR2 YFSETQ. The CDR3 sequence is 15 residues long. The CDR3 DNA sequence: TGCGCCAGCAGGGAGTTCGGAACTAGCACAGATACGCAGTATTTT. Amino acids: CASREFGTSTDTQYF.

The chain has TRBV7-9 and TRBJ1-2; no definite D call. The V end was cut by 1 base, the J end by 6 bases, with 9 bases between. The CDR3 sequence is 13 residues long. Germline CDR1 SEHNR, CDR2 FQNEAQ (reference sequence). CDR3: CASSLEGPDGYTF. The DNA of the CDR3 is TGTGCCAGCAGCTTAGAAGGGCCCGATGGCTACACCTTC.

The chain employs TRBV19 and TRBJ1-4, with 8 nucleotides matching TRBD1. This CDR3 has 14 amino acids. V shed 1 base, J shed 10 bases, and the junction held 5 bases outside the gene matches. From germline, CDR1 is LNHDA and CDR2 SQIVND (reference sequence). As DNA, the CDR3 is TGTGCCAGTAGTATAGCCGGAACAGGGGGAAAACTGTTTTTT. This translates into CASSIAGTGGKLFF. Drawing the rest from reference TRBV19 and TRBJ1-4, the complete variable domain is DGGITQSPKYLFRKEGQNVTLSCEQNLNHDAMYWYRQDPGQGLRLIYYSQIVNDFQKGDIAEGYSVSREKKESFPLTVTSAQKNPTAFYLCASSIAGTGGKLFFGSGTQLSVL.